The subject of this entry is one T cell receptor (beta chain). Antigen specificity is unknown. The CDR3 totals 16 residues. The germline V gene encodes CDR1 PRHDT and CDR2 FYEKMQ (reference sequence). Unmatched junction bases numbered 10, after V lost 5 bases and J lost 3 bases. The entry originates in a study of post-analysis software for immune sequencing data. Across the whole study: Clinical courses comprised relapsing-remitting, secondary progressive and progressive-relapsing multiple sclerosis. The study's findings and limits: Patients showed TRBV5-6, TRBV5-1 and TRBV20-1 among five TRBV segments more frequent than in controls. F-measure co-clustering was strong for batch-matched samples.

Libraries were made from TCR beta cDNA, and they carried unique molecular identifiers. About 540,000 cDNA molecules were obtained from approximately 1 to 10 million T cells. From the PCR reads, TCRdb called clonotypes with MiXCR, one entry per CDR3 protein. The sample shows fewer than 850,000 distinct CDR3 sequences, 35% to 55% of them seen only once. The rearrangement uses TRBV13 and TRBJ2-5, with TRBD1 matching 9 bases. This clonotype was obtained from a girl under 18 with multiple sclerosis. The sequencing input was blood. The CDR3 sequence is CASSPEGQGTKETQYF. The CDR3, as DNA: TGTGCCAGCAGCCCGGAGGGACAGGGAACAAAAGAGACCCAGTACTTC.